These T cell receptor beta chains were read from a single sample in a study of cytomegalovirus exposure and HLA in healthy donors. The repertoire was sequenced with immunoSEQ multiplex PCR; TCRdb's copy has only in-frame clones and lacks some. The sample consists of roughly 200,000 clones, roughly 85% of them appearing once. Sequencing input: PBMCs. The origin of the receptors is a woman in her 30s in good health and CMV-seropositive. CDR3s include the opening cysteine and the closing phenylalanine or tryptophan. D genes are given only for firm matches. Only some rows state a clone size, as once, few, many or a class for expanded clones.

TRBD1,TRBV6-1,.,TRBJ1-2,TGTGCCATCCCCGGGACAGGGGGCAACTATGGCTACACCTTC,CAIPGTGGNYGYTF
.,TRBV19,.,TRBJ2-5,TGTGCCAGTAGTCTTGAAGAGACCCAGTACTTC,CASSLEETQYF
.,TRBV5-1,once,TRBJ1-5,TGCGCCAGCAGCGCCTCGGGGGAATCGGGTCAGCCCCAGCATTTT,CASSASGESGQPQHF
.,TRBV29-1,.,TRBJ1-1,TGCAGCGTTCCCGGACAGATGAACACTGAAGCTTTCTTT,CSVPGQMNTEAFF
TRBD1,TRBV19,.,TRBJ1-4,TGTGCCAGTAGTATACCCCCCGACAGGGCCCTTGCTAATGAAAAACTGTTTTTT,CASSIPPDRALANEKLFF
TRBD1,TRBV25-1,.,TRBJ2-3,TGTGCCAGCAGCCCCAGGGGGCTAAGCACAGATACGCAGTATTTT,CASSPRGLSTDTQYF
TRBD1,TRBV4-1,.,TRBJ1-5,TGCGCCAGCAGCCAAATATCCGGGACAGCTAATCAGCCCCAGCATTTT,CASSQISGTANQPQHF
TRBD1,TRBV4-1,few,TRBJ2-7,TGCGCCAGCAGCCAAGATAGGGACAGATTCTACGAGCAGTACTTC,CASSQDRDRFYEQYF
.,TRBV7-2,.,TRBJ1-2,TGTGCCAGCAGTTTCACAGGGATCCTGGGCTACACCTTC,CASSFTGILGYTF
.,TRBV19,.,TRBJ1-5,TGTGCCAGTAGTATTAGCCTAGATCAGCCCCAGCATTTT,CASSISLDQPQHF
.,TRBV19,.,TRBJ1-2,TGTGCCAGTAGTATCCTGACAGAGATTAACTATGGCTACACCTTC,CASSILTEINYGYTF
.,TRBV28,.,TRBJ1-3,TGTGCCAGCTCCGAACACAGGGCCGGAAACACCATATATTTT,CASSEHRAGNTIYF
.,TRBV30,.,TRBJ1-5,TGTGCCTGGAGTGTACGTTCAGGAACTAATCAGCCCCAGCATTTT,CAWSVRSGTNQPQHF
TRBD1,TRBV4-1,.,TRBJ2-7,TGCGCCAGCAGCCAAGATCTGGTGGGACAGGGGTCCTACGAGCAGTACTTC,CASSQDLVGQGSYEQYF
TRBD1,TRBV7-2,.,TRBJ2-5,TGTGCCAGCAGCAGAACAGGGGGATTCGAAGGGACCCAGTACTTC,CASSRTGGFEGTQYF
TRBD2,TRBV15,.,TRBJ2-7,TGTGCCACCAGCAGTCAGCGGGAGGGCCAAGGAGAGCAGTACTTC,CATSSQREGQGEQYF
.,TRBV30,.,TRBJ2-7,TGTGCCTGGAGTGTACTTGACAGGGAGGCCGAGCAGTACTTC,CAWSVLDREAEQYF
.,TRBV5-6,.,TRBJ1-4,TGTGCCAGCAGCTTGGTGCTTACAGGGGAAAAACTGTTTTTT,CASSLVLTGEKLFF
TRBD1,TRBV18,.,TRBJ2-7,TGTGCCAGCTCACCTTTTCGCGGGGGACAGGGGGCCACCTACGAGCAGTACTTC,CASSPFRGGQGATYEQYF
.,TRBV19,.,TRBJ1-5,TGTGCCAGTAGTATAGAGGTGACACCGTATAGCAATCAGCCCCAGCATTTT,CASSIEVTPYSNQPQHF
TRBD2,TRBV27,.,TRBJ2-6,TGTGCCAGCAGCCGGGGGGACTACCTTAGCTCTGGGGCCAACGTCCTGACTTTC,CASSRGDYLSSGANVLTF
TRBD1,TRBV6-6,.,TRBJ2-5,TGTGCCAGCAGCTCCGGGACAGGCATCCAAGAGACCCAGTACTTC,CASSSGTGIQETQYF
.,TRBV7-2,once,TRBJ2-3,TGTGCCAGCAGCCCCGGCTCTCGGGCAGGGGCAGATACGCAGTATTTT,CASSPGSRAGADTQYF
.,TRBV4-1,once,TRBJ2-7,TGCGCCAGCAGCCAAGGACTTAACCTCGGCCACGAGCAGTACTTC,CASSQGLNLGHEQYF
.,TRBV5-6,.,TRBJ1-2,TGTGCCAGCAGCTCCCCTCCCCCGCTGATAGAAGGCTACACCTTC,CASSSPPPLIEGYTF
.,TRBV9,.,TRBJ1-1,TGTGCCAGCAGCGTAGCTAGTAACACTGAAGCTTTCTTT,CASSVASNTEAFF
TRBD1,TRBV6-5,.,TRBJ1-6,TGTGCCAGCTCTAGAGGGGGCGACTCACCCCTCCACTTT,CASSRGGDSPLHF
.,TRBV29-1,.,TRBJ1-2,TGCAGCGCCCAGGACCCCGACCGGGGAGCTAACTATGGCTACACCTTC,CSAQDPDRGANYGYTF
.,TRBV7-2,.,TRBJ2-7,TGTGCCAGCAGCTCATCAATAGCCGCCTACGAGCAGTACTTC,CASSSSIAAYEQYF
TRBD1,TRBV29-1,many,TRBJ1-1,TGCAGCGTATCAACCACAGGGGGATCTGAAGCTTTCTTT,CSVSTTGGSEAFF
.,TRBV9,.,TRBJ2-2,TGTGCCAGCAGCGTAGAAGTGACAGTCAACACCGGGGAGCTGTTTTTT,CASSVEVTVNTGELFF
TRBD1,TRBV11-3,few,TRBJ2-7,TGTGCCAGCAGCAATAGACAGGGCTCGACCTACGAGCAGTACTTC,CASSNRQGSTYEQYF
.,TRBV5-6,.,TRBJ2-1,TGTGCCAGCAGCCCGACCAGGGGTCGCCACAATGAGCAGTTCTTC,CASSPTRGRHNEQFF
.,TRBV9,.,TRBJ1-1,TGTGCCAGCAGCGTATCACCCCCGGACACTGAAGCTTTCTTT,CASSVSPPDTEAFF
TRBD2,TRBV10-1,.,TRBJ2-5,TGCGCCAGCAGTGAGTCAGGCGGGAGCGGAGGGACCCAGTACTTC,CASSESGGSGGTQYF
TRBD1,TRBV5-1,.,TRBJ1-2,TGCGCCAGCAGGGCTCAGGGGGAAGGCTACACCTTC,CASRAQGEGYTF
.,TRBV5-6,medium-sized,TRBJ1-2,TGTGCCAGCAGCCCGGGGCGGTTTGGGGGCCGAGGCTACACCTTC,CASSPGRFGGRGYTF
.,TRBV7-9,.,TRBJ2-3,TGTGCCAGCAGCTTAGGGATGCGGGATACGCAGTATTTT,CASSLGMRDTQYF
TRBD1,TRBV5-1,.,TRBJ1-2,TGCGCCAGCAGCCTGACAGGGATTGTGGTGGGCTACACCTTC,CASSLTGIVVGYTF
TRBD2,TRBV2,.,TRBJ2-3,TGTGCCAGCAGTGAAGGCACTAGCGGGACCACAGATACGCAGTATTTT,CASSEGTSGTTDTQYF
TRBD2,TRBV4-3,.,TRBJ2-5,TGCGCCAGCAGCCAAGATTGGACTAGCGGGGCCCAAGAGACCCAGTACTTC,CASSQDWTSGAQETQYF
.,TRBV10-1,.,TRBJ2-7,TGCGCCAGCACGAGGAGGGCCAGCCACGAGCAGTACTTC,CASTRRASHEQYF
TRBD2,TRBV6-5,few,TRBJ2-1,TGTGCCAGCAGCGAATACGGGGGGAACAATGAGCAGTTCTTC,CASSEYGGNNEQFF
.,TRBV7-6,.,TRBJ2-7,TGTGCCAGCAGCCTTCGGAGCTGGCCTACCTACGAGCAGTACTTC,CASSLRSWPTYEQYF
.,TRBV25-1,.,TRBJ2-7,TGTGCCAGCAGTGCATACTACTACGAGCAGTACTTC,CASSAYYYEQYF
TRBD2,TRBV7-9,few,TRBJ2-7,TGTGCCAGCAGCCTAGCGGGAGTTAACTACGAGCAGTACTTC,CASSLAGVNYEQYF
.,TRBV29-1,.,TRBJ1-1,TGCAGCGTCCGAGGGGGTCTGATGGGGGCGAACGTCGCTGAAGCTTTCTTT,CSVRGGLMGANVAEAFF
TRBD2,TRBV15,.,TRBJ2-1,TGTGCCACCAGCAGAGATGATCAGAGGAGCGGGGGAGTAAATGAGCAGTTCTTC,CATSRDDQRSGGVNEQFF
.,TRBV11-2,few,TRBJ1-2,TGTGCCAGCAGCTTAGATCCCTTAAACTATGGCTACACCTTC,CASSLDPLNYGYTF